The TCR beta chain under discussion was sequenced for a study of CD8 T cells in Susac syndrome. CD8+ and CD4+ T cells from blood underwent TCR beta sequencing, which was carried out in a high-throughput format. This clonotype was seen a handful of times. Its antigen is undetermined. Reverse transcription of about 0.5 to 1 ug RNA was performed with random hexamers. TCRdb fed the immunoSEQ multiplex PCR reads into MiXCR, producing one record per CDR3 protein. The sample includes fewer than 350,000 distinct CDR3 sequences, approximately 85% of them seen just once. Study-level findings and limits: As the study acknowledged, the number of individuals in its TCR sequencing and HLA analysis was relatively small.

The clonotype was recovered from a human donor with multiple sclerosis. Sequenced input: CD8+ T cells from PBMCs.

DNA for the CDR3: TGTGCCAGCAGCTTGCTGGGCAATGAGCAGTTCTTC. This sequence encodes CASSLLGNEQFF. This chain links TRBV5-6 with TRBJ2-1, with D hard to call. Trimming pared 1 base from V and 6 bases from J, leaving 5 bases between. The CDR3 consists of 12 residues. Germline V gives CDR1 SGHDT, CDR2 YYEEEE.